The source of this TCR beta chain is a study of T cell repertoires in cytomegalovirus infection. Study information: HLA-B-restricted CMV epitopes that are well studied, plus recently identified HLA-C-restricted ones, were used by the study. Evidence of both CMV infection and a matching HLA type came from public TCR beta signatures. Study outcomes and limitations: HLA-C-restricted TCR beta clonotypes specific for CMV led the ex vivo response. The cumulative frequency of public TCR beta families distinguished individuals who carried CMV together with the relevant HLA.

This CDR3 contains 17 residues. Germline CDR1 reads MNHEY; CDR2 reads SVGEGT. V shed 4 bases, J shed 2 bases, and the junction held 7 bases outside the gene matches. TCRdb ran MiXCR on the reads and lists one entry per CDR3 protein. The table has around 800,000 distinct CDR3 sequences, approximately 32% seen once. This clonotype occurred a few times. Its target is unknown. This sequence joins TRBV6-2 or TRBV6-3 and TRBJ2-7, with 14 nucleotides matching TRBD2. The receptor comes from a human donor in good health (CMV status not recorded). Some clones in this sample may be carry-over from other donors' samples. The material sequenced was cultured CD8+ T cells from PBMCs, taken from culture after CMV antigen stimulation. CDR3 DNA: TGTGCCAGCAGTTCCGAATCGACTAGCGGGGGGGCCTACGAGCAGTACGTC. It specifies CASSSESTSGGAYEQYV.